Presented here are 20 T cell receptor beta chains from one specimen sequenced in a study of graft-versus-host responses after intestinal transplantation. Measured with immunoSEQ multiplex PCR; TCRdb has only the in-frame clones, and not every one. The sample carries roughly 56,000 clones, approximately 89% recorded once. Material: PBMCs, obtained about 120 days after intestinal transplantation. These receptors were taken from a human patient who received an intestinal transplant, so some T cells may come from the graft donor.

V usage is TRBV7-8 and J usage is TRBJ1-1; D is unresolved. V shed 0 bases and J shed 2 bases, with 10 bases lying between them. The CDR3 extends over 15 amino acids. Looked up from germline, CDR1 is SGHVS and CDR2 is FQNEAQ. The CDR3 loop reads CASSLALVGNTEAFF. The CDR3 DNA follows: TGTGCCAGCAGCTTAGCGCTTGTGGGTAACACTGAAGCTTTCTTT. The full variable domain, in which reference TRBV7-8 and TRBJ1-1 provide the parts outside the CDR3, is GAGVSQSPRYKVAKRGQDVALRCDPISGHVSLFWYQQALGQGPEFLTYFQNEAQLDKSGLPSDRFFAERPEGSVSTLKIQRTQQEDSAVYLCASSLALVGNTEAFFGQGTRLTVV.

This clone was counted once. This chain joins TRBV2 and TRBJ2-3; weak D call: TRBD1 (5 bases). The CDR3 has 16 amino acids. Germline lookup yields CDR1 SNHLY and CDR2 FYNNEI. The ends were cut back, 1 base at V and 9 bases at J, with 20 bases in the middle. The CDR3 nucleotides read TGTGCCAGCAGTGAAGACAGGACCTACCCCCTAGGGACGCAGTATTTT. Translation gives CASSEDRTYPLGTQYF.

The rearrangement joins TRBV6-1 to TRBJ2-1, with D possibly being TRBD2 (6 bases). Trimming pared 8 bases from V and 2 bases from J, leaving 16 bases between. Looked up from germline, CDR1 is MNHNS and CDR2 is SASEGT. The CDR3 is 15 residues long. Here the CDR3 reads CASAPGLFAYNEQFF. CDR3 coding DNA: TGTGCCAGCGCTCCGGGACTCTTCGCCTACAATGAGCAGTTCTTC.

The chain combines TRBV19 with TRBJ2-7, with 9 bases fitting TRBD1. Germline CDR1 and CDR2: LNHDA and SQIVND (reference sequence). V shed 3 bases, J shed 5 bases, and the junction held 5 bases outside the gene matches. The CDR3 sequence is 14 residues long. CDR3 residues: CASSIDRGLDEQYF. DNA for the CDR3: TGTGCCAGTAGTATTGACAGGGGGTTGGACGAGCAGTACTTC. The full variable domain, its missing parts supplied by reference TRBV19 and TRBJ2-7, is DGGITQSPKYLFRKEGQNVTLSCEQNLNHDAMYWYRQDPGQGLRLIYYSQIVNDFQKGDIAEGYSVSREKKESFPLTVTSAQKNPTAFYLCASSIDRGLDEQYFGPGTRLTVT.

V is TRBV6-5 and J is TRBJ2-7; 9 bases align to TRBD2. CDR3 size: 16 residues. Germline trimming cut 1 base from V and 7 bases from J; bases unmatched to any gene: 11. Per the germline V gene, CDR1 is MNHEY and CDR2 is SVGAGI. The CDR3 coding sequence is TGTGCCAGCAGTTACTTCGTGGCGGGGGGGCCGAGGGAGCAGTACTTC. Amino acid sequence: CASSYFVAGGPREQYF.

The chain joins TRBV5-1 to TRBJ2-7; D gene unclear. The CDR3 consists of 13 residues. From germline, CDR1 is SGHRS and CDR2 YFSETQ. V was pared by 0 bases and J by 3 bases, with 7 bases between. CDR3 DNA sequence: TGCGCCAGCAGCTTGGACAGAAACTACGAGCAGTACTTC. As protein: CASSLDRNYEQYF.

The V gene is TRBV7-8, the J gene TRBJ2-3, with no clear D. Trimming took 1 base from V and 4 from J, leaving 6 bases between them. Germline CDR1 reads SGHVS; CDR2 reads FQNEAQ. The CDR3 runs to 13 residues. CDR3 DNA sequence: TGTGCCAGCAGCTTAGATCGAGCAGATACGCAGTATTTT. Its translation is CASSLDRADTQYF.

The chain links TRBV5-1 to TRBJ2-7, with 9 bases matching TRBD1. The J segment lost 7 bases and the V segment lost 0 bases, leaving 2 bases of the junction unmatched. The CDR3 has 13 residues. Germline V lookup: CDR1 SGHRS, CDR2 YFSETQ. The CDR3 protein is CASSLEDRGEQYF. The CDR3 DNA reads TGCGCCAGCAGCTTGGAGGACAGGGGTGAGCAGTACTTC.

This clone was picked up one time. V usage is TRBV18 and J usage is TRBJ2-5; TRBD2 aligns across 7 bases. V was pared by 1 base and J by 4 bases, with 9 bases of the junction left unmatched. Germline V lookup: CDR1 KGHSH, CDR2 LQKENI. This CDR3 spans 16 amino acids. As DNA, the CDR3 is TGTGCCAGCTCACCACGTTATGGCGGGGAGGGAGAGACCCAGTACTTC. Residues: CASSPRYGGEGETQYF.

V and J are TRBV29-1 and TRBJ1-2, with 7 positions matching TRBD1. The germline V gene has CDR1 SQVTM and CDR2 ANQGSEA. The CDR3 contains 12 residues. V was clipped by 6 bases and J by 4 bases; unmatched bases: 5. The CDR3: CSVGDSGYGYTF. The DNA of the CDR3 is TGCAGCGTGGGGGACAGCGGCTATGGCTACACCTTC.

The V call is TRBV6-6, the J call TRBJ2-7, with 9 bases lining up with TRBD1. This CDR3 is built from 16 residues. Looked up from germline, CDR1 is MNHNY and CDR2 is SVGAGI (reference sequence). J was trimmed by 5 bases and V by 6 bases; bases with no gene match: 14. In DNA form, the CDR3 reads TGTGCCAGCAGCTCGCCCGACCGGGACAGGGTCCACGAGCAGTACTTC. It translates to CASSSPDRDRVHEQYF.

The genes are TRBV5-1 and TRBJ2-3; D is ambiguous. Germline V lookup: CDR1 SGHRS, CDR2 YFSETQ. Trimming cost V 0 bases and J 5 bases, with 7 bases left between them. The CDR3 sequence is 13 residues long. CDR3: CASSLAGQDTQYF. The CDR3 nucleotides are TGCGCCAGCAGCTTGGCCGGTCAAGATACGCAGTATTTT. Supplemented by reference TRBV5-1 and TRBJ2-3, the full variable domain reads KAGVTQTPRYLIKTRGQQVTLSCSPISGHRSVSWYQQTPGQGLQFLFEYFSETQRNKGNFPGRFSGRQFSNSRSEMNVSTLELGDSALYLCASSLAGQDTQYFGPGTRLTVL.

The CDR3: CATSREAGKGYEQYF. The CDR3 bases are TGTGCCACCAGCAGAGAGGCAGGCAAGGGCTACGAGCAGTACTTC. The V call is TRBV15, the J call TRBJ2-7; D is unresolved. V was trimmed by 0 bases and J by 3 bases, leaving 12 bases between them. The CDR3 is 15 residues long. The germline V gene has CDR1 LNHNV and CDR2 YYDKDF (reference sequence).

The genes are TRBV7-9 and TRBJ1-1, with a weak D call TRBD1 (6 bases). The CDR3 covers 12 residues. Germline CDR1 SEHNR, CDR2 FQNEAQ (reference sequence). V shed 6 bases and J shed 14 bases, with 19 bases lying between them. The CDR3 DNA is TGTGCCAGCAGATCAGGGGTTGGGATTTTGTTCTTT. Protein sequence: CASRSGVGILFF.

This clone turned up a few times. The CDR3 here is CSVYVGQGSTYNEQFF. CDR3 nucleotide sequence: TGCAGCGTTTACGTTGGACAGGGTTCTACCTACAATGAGCAGTTCTTC. The rearrangement joins TRBV29-1 to TRBJ2-1; TRBD1 matches at 8 bases. CDR1 is SQVTM and CDR2 is ANQGSEA in the germline V gene. The CDR3 extends over 16 amino acids. Losses at the gene ends were 5 bases for V and 2 bases for J; bases not matched to a gene: 11.

The chain couples TRBV11-2 to TRBJ2-5; unclear D gene. V was pared by 3 bases and J by 5 bases, with 13 bases between. From germline, CDR1 is SGHAT and CDR2 FQNNGV. The CDR3 contains 14 residues. CDR3 sequence reads: CASSLGLVSETQYF. CDR3 in DNA: TGTGCCAGCAGCTTGGGCCTAGTCAGTGAGACCCAGTACTTC.

CDR3 amino acids: CASSSAGAVESPLHF. CDR3 sequence (DNA): TGTGCCAGCAGCTCCGCGGGGGCTGTAGAATCACCCCTCCACTTT. The J gene is TRBJ1-6, the V gene TRBV7-2; possibly TRBD1 for D (6 bases). The CDR3 is 15 amino acids. With 4 bases removed from V and 10 bases from J, the gap between germline ends came to 17 bases. The V gene's germline CDR1 is SGHTA and CDR2 FQGNSA. The whole variable domain, remainder taken from reference TRBV7-2 and TRBJ1-6, is GAGVSQSPSNKVTEKGKDVELRCDPISGHTALYWYRQSLGQGLEFLIYFQGNSAPDKSGLPSDRFSAERTGGSVSTLTIQRTQQEDSAVYLCASSSAGAVESPLHFGNGTRLTVT.

The chain combines TRBV11-3 with TRBJ2-5, with 7 bases lining up with TRBD1. The V segment lost 5 bases and the J segment 7 bases; nucleotides outside the gene matches: 7. Germline CDR1 is SGHNT and CDR2 is YENEEA. The CDR3 spans 13 residues. CDR3 in amino acids: CASSRDSGATQYF. The CDR3 DNA is TGTGCCAGCAGCCGGGACAGCGGTGCGACCCAGTACTTC.

J is TRBJ1-5 and V is TRBV28, with a possible D match to TRBD1 (6 bases). V lost 6 bases and J 0 bases, leaving 18 bases between the germline ends. CDR3 size: 17 residues. The V gene's germline CDR1 is MDHEN and CDR2 SYDVKM. The CDR3: CASSFLEGGLSNQPQHF. The CDR3 DNA sequence: TGTGCCAGCAGCTTTTTGGAGGGGGGCCTTAGCAATCAGCCCCAGCATTTT.

The gene calls are TRBV5-1 and TRBJ2-2; 8 nucleotides line up with TRBD1. The CDR3 sequence is 15 residues long. The germline CDR1 and CDR2 sequences are SGHRS and YFSETQ. The V gene end was trimmed by 1 base and the J gene end by 5 bases; junction bases not matched to a gene: 4. The CDR3 spells CASSLTGGFTGELFF. CDR3 DNA: TGCGCCAGCAGCTTGACAGGGGGTTTTACCGGGGAGCTGTTTTTT.